The T cell receptor beta chain described here comes from a study of T cells in Graves' hyperthyroidism and ophthalmopathy. Researchers amplified the TCR beta CDR3 regions from RNA transcripts. The HTBI primer set served for first-round RT-PCR of the TCR CDR3. Each CDR3 protein gets one entry after TCRdb re-called the multiplex PCR reads with MiXCR. The table records 490,000 or so distinct CDR3 sequences, under 25% of them present only once. This CDR3 region has 16 residues. V dropped 4 bases and J dropped 4 bases, with 18 bases sitting between them. Germline V lookup: CDR1 SGHRS, CDR2 YFSETQ. With duration under 3 months, ophthalmopathy was active: Clinical Activity Score at least 3, NOSPECS at least 4.

Specimen: blood. This sequence joins TRBV5-1 and TRBJ2-1; D is undetermined. The source of this sequence is a woman in her 70s with Graves' ophthalmopathy. For the CDR3, the DNA is TGCGCCAGCAGCCCCTCCGTCCTGGGCCGATACAATGAGCAGTTCTTC. The encoded protein is CASSPSVLGRYNEQFF.